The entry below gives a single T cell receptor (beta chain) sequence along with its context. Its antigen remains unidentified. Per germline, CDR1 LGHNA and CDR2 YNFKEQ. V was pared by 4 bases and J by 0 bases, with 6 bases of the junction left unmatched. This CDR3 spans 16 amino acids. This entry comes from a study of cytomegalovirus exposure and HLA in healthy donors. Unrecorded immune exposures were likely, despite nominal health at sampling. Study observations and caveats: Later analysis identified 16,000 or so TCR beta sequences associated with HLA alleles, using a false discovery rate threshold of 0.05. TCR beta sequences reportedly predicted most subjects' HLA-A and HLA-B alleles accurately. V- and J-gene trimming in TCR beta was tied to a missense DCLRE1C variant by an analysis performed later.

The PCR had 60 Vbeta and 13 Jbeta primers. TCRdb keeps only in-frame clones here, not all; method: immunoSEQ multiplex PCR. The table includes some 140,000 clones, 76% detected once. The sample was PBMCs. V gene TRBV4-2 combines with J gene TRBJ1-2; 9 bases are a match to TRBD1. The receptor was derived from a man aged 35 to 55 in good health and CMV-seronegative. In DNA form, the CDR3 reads TGTGCCAGCAGCCTGAATCGACAGGGGGCTAACTATGGCTACACCTTC. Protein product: CASSLNRQGANYGYTF.